The 7 T cell receptor beta chains reported below all come from one sample, sequenced in a study of blood T cell repertoires in COVID-19. Libraries were prepared by immunoSEQ multiplex PCR; TCRdb keeps only in-frame clonotypes and omits some of them. The data contain around 450,000 clones, around 90% of them singletons. Specimen: PBMCs or T cells enriched from blood (not recorded which). The receptors derive from a woman aged 18-30 years who had recovered from COVID-19.

The chain has TRBV29-1 and TRBJ2-1, with TRBD2 matching over 10 bases. CDR1 SQVTM and CDR2 ANQGSEA come from the germline V gene. V trimming: 6 bases; J trimming: 1 base; junction bases outside the gene matches: 3. This CDR3 has 14 amino acids. The CDR3 is CSVPSGGSYNEQFF. CDR3 coding DNA: TGCAGCGTGCCTAGCGGGGGATCCTACAATGAGCAGTTCTTC.

This sequence joins TRBV27 and TRBJ2-7, with D tentatively TRBD2 (5 bases). The CDR3 totals 14 residues. V was trimmed by 5 bases and J by 9 bases, leaving 20 bases between them. Germline V lookup: CDR1 MNHEY, CDR2 SMNVEV (reference sequence). This CDR3 reads CASSHREGEVGQYF. As DNA, the CDR3 is TGTGCCAGCAGTCACCGGGAAGGCGAAGTGGGGCAGTACTTC.

This clone appeared a few times. The V gene is TRBV7-9, the J gene TRBJ2-2; D perhaps matches TRBD1 (7 bases). The CDR3 extends over 15 amino acids. Germline CDR1 reads SEHNR; CDR2 reads FQNEAQ (reference sequence). Trimming pared 3 bases from V and 4 bases from J, leaving 12 bases between. CDR3 bases: TGTGCCAGCAGCTTCCGGCAGGGGGGCACCGGGGAGCTGTTTTTT. Protein product: CASSFRQGGTGELFF.

The chain uses TRBV11-2 and TRBJ2-1; D may be TRBD2 (6 bases). Germline V gene data show CDR1 as SGHAT and CDR2 as FQNNGV. There are 15 residues in the CDR3. Trimming removed 1 base at V and 3 bases at J, with 10 bases between. The CDR3 nucleotides are TGTGCCAGCAGCTTAGCCGGGGGACTCTACAATGAGCAGTTCTTC. Protein: CASSLAGGLYNEQFF.

V gene TRBV7-6 combines with J gene TRBJ2-1, with D perhaps matching TRBD2 (5 bases). The V end lost 1 base, the J end lost 5 bases, and 24 bases lay between the germline ends. The CDR3 runs to 19 residues. CDR1 SGHVS and CDR2 FNYEAQ come from the germline V gene. The CDR3 sequence: CASSLVEGVVTSGDNEQFF. CDR3 in DNA: TGTGCCAGCAGCTTAGTCGAGGGCGTGGTGACTTCCGGGGACAATGAGCAGTTCTTC.

The CDR3 bases are TGTGCCAGCTCACCTGGAACAGATTACACTGAAGCTTTCTTT. Its translation: CASSPGTDYTEAFF. The chain couples TRBV18 to TRBJ1-1; D is unresolved. Trimming stripped 3 bases from V and 3 bases from J, with 11 bases between. The CDR3 runs to 14 residues. From germline, CDR1 is KGHSH and CDR2 LQKENI.

This sequence joins TRBV15 and TRBJ1-2; 9 nucleotides align to TRBD1. CDR1 is LNHNV and CDR2 is YYDKDF in the germline V gene (reference sequence). V gave up 3 bases and J gave up 5 bases; unmatched junction bases: 16. This CDR3 region has 18 residues. The DNA of the CDR3 is TGTGCCACCAGCAGTCCCGAGGGGGACAGGGCAAGTTTATATGGCTACACCTTC. It yields the protein CATSSPEGDRASLYGYTF.